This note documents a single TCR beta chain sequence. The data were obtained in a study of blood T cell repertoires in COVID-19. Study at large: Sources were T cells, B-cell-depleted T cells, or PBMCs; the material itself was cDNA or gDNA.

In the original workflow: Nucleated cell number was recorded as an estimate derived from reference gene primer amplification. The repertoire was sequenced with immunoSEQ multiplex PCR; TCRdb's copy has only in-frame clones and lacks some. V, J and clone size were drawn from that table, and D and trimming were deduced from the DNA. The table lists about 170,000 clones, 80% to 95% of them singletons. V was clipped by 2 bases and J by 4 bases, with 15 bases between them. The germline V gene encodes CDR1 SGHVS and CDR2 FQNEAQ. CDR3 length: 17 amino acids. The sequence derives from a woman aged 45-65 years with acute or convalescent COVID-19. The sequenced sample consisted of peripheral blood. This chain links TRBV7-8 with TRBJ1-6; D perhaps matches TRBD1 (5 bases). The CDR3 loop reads CASSLFSGANYNSPLHF. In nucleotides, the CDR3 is TGTGCCAGCAGCTTATTCTCTGGGGCCAATTATAATTCACCCCTCCACTTT.